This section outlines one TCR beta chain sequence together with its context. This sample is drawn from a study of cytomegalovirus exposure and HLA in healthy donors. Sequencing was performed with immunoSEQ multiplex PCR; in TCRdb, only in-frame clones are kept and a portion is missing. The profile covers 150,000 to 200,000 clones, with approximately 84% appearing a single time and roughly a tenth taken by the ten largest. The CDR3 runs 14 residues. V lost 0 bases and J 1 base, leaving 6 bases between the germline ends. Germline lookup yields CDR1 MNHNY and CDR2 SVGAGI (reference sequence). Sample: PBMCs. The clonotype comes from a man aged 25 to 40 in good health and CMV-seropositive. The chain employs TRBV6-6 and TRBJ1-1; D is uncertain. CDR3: CASSYSGENTEAFF. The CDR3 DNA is TGTGCCAGCAGTTACTCCGGGGAGAACACTGAAGCTTTCTTT.